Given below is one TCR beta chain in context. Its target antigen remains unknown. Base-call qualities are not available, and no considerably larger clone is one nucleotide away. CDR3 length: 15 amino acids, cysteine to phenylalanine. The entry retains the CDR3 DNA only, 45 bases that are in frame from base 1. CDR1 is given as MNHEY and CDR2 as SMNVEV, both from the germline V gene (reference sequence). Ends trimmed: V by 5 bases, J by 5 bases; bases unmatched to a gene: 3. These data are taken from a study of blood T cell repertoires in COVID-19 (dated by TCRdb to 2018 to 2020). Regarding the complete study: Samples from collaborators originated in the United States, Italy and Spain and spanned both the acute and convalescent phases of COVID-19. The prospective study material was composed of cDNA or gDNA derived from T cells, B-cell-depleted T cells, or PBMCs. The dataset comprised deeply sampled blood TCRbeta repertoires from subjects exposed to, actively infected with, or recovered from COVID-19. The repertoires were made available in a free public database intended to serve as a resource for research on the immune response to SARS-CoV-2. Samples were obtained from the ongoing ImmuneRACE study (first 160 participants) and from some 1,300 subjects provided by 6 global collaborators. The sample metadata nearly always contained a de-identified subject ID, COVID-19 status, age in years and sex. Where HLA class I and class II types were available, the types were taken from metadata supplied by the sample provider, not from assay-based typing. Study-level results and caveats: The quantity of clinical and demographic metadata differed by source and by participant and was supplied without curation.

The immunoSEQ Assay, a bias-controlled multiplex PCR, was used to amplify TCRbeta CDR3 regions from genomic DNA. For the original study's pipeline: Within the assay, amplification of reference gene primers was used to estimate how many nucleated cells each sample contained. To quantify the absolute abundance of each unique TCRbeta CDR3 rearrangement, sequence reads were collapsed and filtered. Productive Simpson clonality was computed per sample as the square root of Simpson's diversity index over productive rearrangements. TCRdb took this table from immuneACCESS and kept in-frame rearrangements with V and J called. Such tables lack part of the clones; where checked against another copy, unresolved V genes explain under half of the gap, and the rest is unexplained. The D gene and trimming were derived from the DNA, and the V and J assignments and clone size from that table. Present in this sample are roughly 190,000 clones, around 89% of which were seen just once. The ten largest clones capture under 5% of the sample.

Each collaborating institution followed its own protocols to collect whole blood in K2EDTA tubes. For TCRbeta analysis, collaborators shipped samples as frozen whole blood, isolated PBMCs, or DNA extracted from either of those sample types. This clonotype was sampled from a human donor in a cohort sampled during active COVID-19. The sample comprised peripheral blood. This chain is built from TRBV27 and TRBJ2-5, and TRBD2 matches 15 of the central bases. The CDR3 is CASSIGTSGRETQYF. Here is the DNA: TGTGCCAGCAGTATCGGGACTAGCGGGAGGGAGACCCAGTACTTC.